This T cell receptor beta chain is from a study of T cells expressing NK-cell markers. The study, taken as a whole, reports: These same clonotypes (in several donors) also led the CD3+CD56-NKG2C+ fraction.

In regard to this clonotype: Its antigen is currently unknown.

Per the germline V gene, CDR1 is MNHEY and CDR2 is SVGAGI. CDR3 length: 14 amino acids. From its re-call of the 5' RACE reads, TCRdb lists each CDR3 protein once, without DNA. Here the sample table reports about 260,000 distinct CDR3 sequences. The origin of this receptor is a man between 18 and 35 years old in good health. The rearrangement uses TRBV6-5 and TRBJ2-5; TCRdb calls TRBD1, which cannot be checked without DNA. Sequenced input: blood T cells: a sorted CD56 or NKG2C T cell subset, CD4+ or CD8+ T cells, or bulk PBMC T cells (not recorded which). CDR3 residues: CASSYLWGEETQYF.